A single count supports the clone carrying this T cell receptor (beta chain). Antigen specificity is unknown. This CDR3 contains 14 residues. The V end was cut by 2 bases, the J end by 7 bases, with 16 bases between. Germline-derived CDR1 and CDR2 are SGHRS and YFSETQ. These data belong to a study of radiation and T cells in renal cell carcinoma. Across the whole study: Nephrectomy followed 15 Gy stereotactic body radiation by 4 weeks. General observations from the study: Top tumor clonotypes rose in blood 2 weeks post-radiation, then contracted.

Clones were sequenced by immunoSEQ multiplex PCR, and TCRdb holds only the in-frame ones, with some missing. The sample contains about 130,000 clones, 70% to 90% of which appear only once. Time point defined: blood 2 weeks post-SBRT. Treatment reported: 15 Gy SBRT to primary tumor, nephrectomy 4 weeks later. The tumor was a clear cell renal cell carcinoma. The chain carries TRBV5-1 and TRBJ2-7; D possibly corresponds to TRBD1 (6 bases). Here the sequenced sample was blood, taken from a patient whose treatment included radiotherapy and nephrectomy. This receptor was taken from a woman aged 60 to 75 with renal cell carcinoma. The CDR3 coding sequence is TGCGCCAGCAGCTTACCAGGGGTAAGTGGGGAGCAGTACTTC. Translation: CASSLPGVSGEQYF.